The next 15 T cell receptor beta chains were all read from a single sample in a study of T cells after posttransplantation cyclophosphamide (dated by TCRdb to the mid-2010s). Libraries came from the immunoSEQ multiplex PCR assay. Not all clones reach the TCRdb copy of this immuneACCESS table, which keeps in-frame sequences only. Checked studies attribute under half of the gap to unresolved V genes and leave the rest unexplained. There are about 36,000 clones in this sample, and none of them is a singleton. The ten biggest clones cover approximately 1.2% of the sample. The sample taken for sequencing was PBMCs. The receptors here all came from a girl aged 10 to 17 in good health, CMV-negative, and a related stem cell transplant donor.

This clone was observed at least ten times. V gene TRBV6-5 combines with J gene TRBJ1-2; tentative D call: TRBD1 (6 bases). CDR1 is MNHEY, CDR2 SVGAGI, per germline. The CDR3 runs to 13 residues. V was clipped by 6 bases and J by 6 bases, with 14 bases between them. The CDR3 nucleotides are TGTGCCAGCAGCCCACAGGGATCCGATGGCTACACCTTC. Translating gives CASSPQGSDGYTF.

In its sample, this clone was seen many times. This chain joins TRBV19 and TRBJ1-5, with D maybe TRBD1 (5 bases). Trimming stripped 4 bases from V and 6 bases from J, with 19 bases between. CDR1 is LNHDA and CDR2 is SQIVND in the germline V gene (reference sequence). The CDR3 has 16 residues. CDR3 DNA: TGTGCCAGTAGTAATTCGGGCAGGGCCCAAGGTCAGCCCCAGCATTTT. Translation: CASSNSGRAQGQPQHF.

The chain links TRBV2 to TRBJ2-7, with a possible D match to TRBD2 (6 bases). Trimming left V 5 bases short and J 1 base short, with 15 bases between. The CDR3 is 15 amino acids. Germline V gene sequence: CDR1 SNHLY, CDR2 FYNNEI. The CDR3 is CASSRGGKISYEQYF. Here the CDR3 DNA reads TGTGCCAGCAGTCGTGGCGGGAAAATATCCTACGAGCAGTACTTC.

This clone was counted ten times or more. CDR3 sequence (DNA): TGTGCCAGCTCACCAGCCCGGGATCGGTATGGCTACACCTTC. Translated, it gives CASSPARDRYGYTF. The chain employs TRBV18 and TRBJ1-2, with D hard to call. V was clipped by 2 bases and J by 5 bases, with 12 bases between them. This CDR3 has 14 amino acids. Germline V CDR1 and CDR2: KGHSH, LQKENI. Together with reference TRBV18 and TRBJ1-2, the CDR3 gives the full variable domain: NAGVMQNPRHLVRRRGQEARLRCSPMKGHSHVYWYRQLPEEGLKFMVYLQKENIIDESGMPKERFSAEFPKEGPSILRIQQVVRGDSAAYFCASSPARDRYGYTFGSGTRLTVV.

V gene TRBV30 combines with J gene TRBJ1-3; tentatively, D is TRBD1 (6 bases). V was cut by 0 bases and J by 4 bases, with 13 bases left in between. Germline V CDR1 and CDR2: GTSNPN, SVGIG (reference sequence). This CDR3 is 15 amino acids long. The CDR3 sequence is CAWSVGTGLGNTIYF. The CDR3 DNA is TGTGCCTGGAGTGTGGGAACAGGGTTGGGAAACACCATATATTTT.

This clone was observed a handful of times. A much larger clone differs from this one at a single base, so this may be a read error. This chain connects TRBV7-6 to TRBJ2-7; 9 bases align to TRBD2. V lost 6 bases to trimming and J lost 0 bases; unmatched junction nucleotides: 3. The length of the CDR3 is 14 residues. Germline V gene sequence: CDR1 SGHVS, CDR2 FNYEAQ. The CDR3 sequence: CASSPSGDSYEQYF. CDR3 coding DNA: TGTGCCAGCAGTCCTAGCGGGGACTCCTACGAGCAGTACTTC.

CDR3 in DNA: TGTGCCTGGAGTCCGACAGGGGGCTACAATAATTCACCCCTCCACTTT. This codes for CAWSPTGGYNNSPLHF. The V call is TRBV30, the J call TRBJ1-6; 10 bases are a match to TRBD1. The CDR3 is made up of 16 amino acids. CDR1 and CDR2 (germline): GTSNPN, SVGIG (reference sequence). J was trimmed by 5 bases and V by 2 bases; bases with no gene match: 6. Combining the CDR3 with reference TRBV30 and TRBJ1-6 gives the whole variable domain SQTIHQWPATLVQPVGSPLSLECTVEGTSNPNLYWYRQAAGRGLQLLFYSVGIGQISSEVPQNLSASRPQDRQFILSSKKLLLSDSGFYLCAWSPTGGYNNSPLHFGNGTRLTVT.

J is TRBJ2-5 and V is TRBV28; a possible D gene is TRBD1 (5 bases). Germline lookup yields CDR1 MDHEN and CDR2 SYDVKM. V lost 7 bases and J lost 0, with 9 bases in between. This CDR3 has 13 amino acids. The CDR3 here is CASTDRNQETQYF. The CDR3 bases are TGTGCCAGCACTGACAGAAACCAAGAGACCCAGTACTTC.

Many counts were recorded for this clone. The V and J genes are TRBV6-5 and TRBJ2-7, with a tentative D call TRBD1 (6 bases). V was cut by 0 bases and J by 2 bases, with 11 bases left in between. The CDR3 totals 15 residues. Germline loops: CDR1 MNHEY, CDR2 SVGAGI. CDR3 bases: TGTGCCAGCAGTTACTCACCGGACAGAGCCTACGAGCAGTACTTC. Translating it yields CASSYSPDRAYEQYF.

This clone was observed many times. The genes are TRBV19 and TRBJ1-1; D is perhaps TRBD1 (6 bases). Trimming left V 0 bases short and J 4 bases short, with 9 bases between. The CDR3 runs 14 residues. In germline, CDR1 is LNHDA, CDR2 SQIVND (reference sequence). The CDR3 nucleotides read TGTGCCAGTAGTATAGACCGGGGGGCCACTGAAGCTTTCTTT. Translation: CASSIDRGATEAFF.

This clone came up a few times. The chain uses TRBV30 and TRBJ2-5; D is ambiguous. The end of the DNA is better explained by TRBJ2-7, so the J call may be wrong. CDR3 length equals 12 residues. The germline V gene encodes CDR1 GTSNPN and CDR2 SVGIG (reference sequence). The CDR3 loop is CAWATVSYEQYF. DNA of the CDR3: TGTGCCTGGGCCACAGTCTCCTACGAGCAGTACTTC.

This clone has a handful of counts. The V gene is TRBV9, the J gene TRBJ2-1, with TRBD1 matching 7 bases. CDR1 and CDR2 (germline): SGDLS, YYNGEE. CDR3 length: 15 residues. V gave up 4 bases and J gave up 2 bases; unmatched junction bases: 6. The CDR3 region is CASSLDRAPYNEQFF. In DNA, the CDR3 is TGTGCCAGCAGCCTAGACAGGGCCCCCTACAATGAGCAGTTCTTC.

This clone has just a few counts. The V call is TRBV6-5, the J call TRBJ1-2; possible D gene TRBD1, 5 bases. The CDR3 loop spans 13 amino acids. Trimming cost V 5 bases and J 7 bases, with 14 bases left between them. Per germline, CDR1 MNHEY and CDR2 SVGAGI. This CDR3 is CASSPPHGGGYTF. Here the CDR3 DNA reads TGTGCCAGCAGTCCGCCCCACGGGGGTGGCTACACCTTC.

This clone was seen repeatedly, ten times or more. The CDR3 spells CASSRTGTTYEQYF. The CDR3 DNA reads as TGCGCCAGCAGCCGGACGGGGACAACCTACGAGCAGTACTTC. The chain has TRBV5-1 and TRBJ2-7; possibly TRBD1 for D (6 bases). Germline V gene data show CDR1 as SGHRS and CDR2 as YFSETQ. V was shortened by 4 bases and J by 2 bases, with 13 bases between the two germline ends. The CDR3 covers 14 residues.

This clone was detected many times. J is TRBJ2-3 and V is TRBV7-3; perhaps TRBD1 as D (6 bases). V was shortened by 3 bases and J by 3 bases, with 10 bases between the two germline ends. This CDR3 comprises 14 residues. Germline-derived CDR1 and CDR2 are SGHTA and FQGTGA. This chain's CDR3 is CASSFGQTTDTQYF. The CDR3 DNA sequence: TGTGCCAGCAGCTTCGGACAGACTACAGATACGCAGTATTTT.